This T cell receptor beta chain was profiled in a study of T cell repertoires and HLA-DP antigens. Remarks on this clone: Its antigen is still unknown.

The study's findings and limits: Naive and memory CD4+ cells were analysed together, not apart.

Looked up from germline, CDR1 is LNHNV and CDR2 is YYDKDF (reference sequence). The ends were cut back, 1 base at V and 4 bases at J, with 17 bases in the middle. This CDR3 has 17 residues. The data were produced by immunoSEQ multiplex PCR, yet TCRdb's version contains in-frame clones alone and is incomplete. The sample has some 110,000 clones; almost 95% are singletons. The clonotype originates from a woman aged 18-29 years in good health and CMV-seronegative. The V and J genes are TRBV15 and TRBJ1-3; D possibly corresponds to TRBD1 (5 bases). The material sequenced was CD4+ T cells from PBMCs. CDR3 bases: TGTGCCACCAGCAGAGGACCGGGTGGGGCAGGAGGAAACACCATATATTTT. Its protein is CATSRGPGGAGGNTIYF.